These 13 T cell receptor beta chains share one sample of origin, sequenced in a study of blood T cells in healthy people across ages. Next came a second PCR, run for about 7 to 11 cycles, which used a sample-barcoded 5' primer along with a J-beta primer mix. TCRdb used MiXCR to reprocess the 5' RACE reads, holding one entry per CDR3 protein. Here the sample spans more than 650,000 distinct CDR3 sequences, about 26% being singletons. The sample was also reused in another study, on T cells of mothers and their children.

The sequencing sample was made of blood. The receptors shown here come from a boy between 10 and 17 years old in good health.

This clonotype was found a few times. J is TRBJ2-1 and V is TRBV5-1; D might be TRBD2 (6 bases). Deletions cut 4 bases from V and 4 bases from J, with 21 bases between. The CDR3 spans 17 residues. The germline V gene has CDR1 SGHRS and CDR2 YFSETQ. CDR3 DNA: TGCGCCAGCAGCCCGACCCCGGAGGGCACGGGTTACAATGAGCAGTTCTTC. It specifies CASSPTPEGTGYNEQFF. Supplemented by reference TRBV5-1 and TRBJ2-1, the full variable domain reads KAGVTQTPRYLIKTRGQQVTLSCSPISGHRSVSWYQQTPGQGLQFLFEYFSETQRNKGNFPGRFSGRQFSNSRSEMNVSTLELGDSALYLCASSPTPEGTGYNEQFFGPGTRLTVL.

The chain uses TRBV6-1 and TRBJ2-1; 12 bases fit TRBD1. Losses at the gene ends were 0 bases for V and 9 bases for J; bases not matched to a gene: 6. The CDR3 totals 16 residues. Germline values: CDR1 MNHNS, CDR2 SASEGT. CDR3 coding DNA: TGTGCCAGCAGTGAAGCGGGGGACAGGGGGCGATGTGAGCAGTTCTTC. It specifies CASSEAGDRGRCEQFF.

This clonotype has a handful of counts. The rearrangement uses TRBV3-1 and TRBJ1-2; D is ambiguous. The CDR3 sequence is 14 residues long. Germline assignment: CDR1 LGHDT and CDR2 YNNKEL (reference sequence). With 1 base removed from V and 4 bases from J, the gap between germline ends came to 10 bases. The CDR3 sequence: CASSQGALAYGYTF. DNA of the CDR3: TGTGCCAGCAGCCAAGGTGCCCTCGCCTATGGCTACACCTTC.

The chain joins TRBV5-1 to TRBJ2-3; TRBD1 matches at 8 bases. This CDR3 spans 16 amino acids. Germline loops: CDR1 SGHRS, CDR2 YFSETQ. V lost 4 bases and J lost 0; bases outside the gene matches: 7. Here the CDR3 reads CASSLQGALSTDTQYF. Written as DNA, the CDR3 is TGCGCCAGCAGCCTTCAGGGGGCGCTTAGCACAGATACGCAGTATTTT.

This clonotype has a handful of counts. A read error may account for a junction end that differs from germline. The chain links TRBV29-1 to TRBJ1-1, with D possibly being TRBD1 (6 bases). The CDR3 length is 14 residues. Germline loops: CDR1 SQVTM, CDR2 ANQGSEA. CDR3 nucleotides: TGCAGCGTGATGCTTAGACAGGCTAACACTGAAGCCTTCTTT. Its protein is CSVMLRQANTEAFF.

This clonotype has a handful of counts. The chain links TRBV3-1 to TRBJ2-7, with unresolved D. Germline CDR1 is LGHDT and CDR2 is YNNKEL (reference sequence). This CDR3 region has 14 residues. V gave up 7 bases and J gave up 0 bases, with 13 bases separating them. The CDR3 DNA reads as TGTGCCAGCACCCGGACGGTAACCTCCTACGAGCAGTACTTC. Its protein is CASTRTVTSYEQYF.

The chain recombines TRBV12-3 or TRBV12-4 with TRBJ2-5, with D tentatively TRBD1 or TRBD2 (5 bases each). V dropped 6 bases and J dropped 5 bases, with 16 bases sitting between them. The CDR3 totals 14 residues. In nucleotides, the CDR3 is TGTGCCAGCAGCTACCGGGGCAGGAGGGAGACCCAGTACTTC. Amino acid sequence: CASSYRGRRETQYF.

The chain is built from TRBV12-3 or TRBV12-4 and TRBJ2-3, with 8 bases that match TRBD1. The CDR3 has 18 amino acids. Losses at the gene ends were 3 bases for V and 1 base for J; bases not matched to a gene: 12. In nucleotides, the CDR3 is TGTGCCAGCAGTTTCCTCATGCCCGGGACAGGAGGCACAGATACGCAGTATTTT. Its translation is CASSFLMPGTGGTDTQYF.

Here the CDR3 reads CSVHPLAGATDTQYF. CDR3 DNA sequence: TGCAGCGTGCACCCCCTAGCGGGGGCGACAGATACGCAGTATTTT. This chain links TRBV29-1 with TRBJ2-3, with 10 bases identical to TRBD2. V shed 6 bases, J shed 3 bases, and the junction held 9 bases outside the gene matches. The CDR3 extends over 15 amino acids. Germline assignment: CDR1 SQVTM and CDR2 ANQGSEA.

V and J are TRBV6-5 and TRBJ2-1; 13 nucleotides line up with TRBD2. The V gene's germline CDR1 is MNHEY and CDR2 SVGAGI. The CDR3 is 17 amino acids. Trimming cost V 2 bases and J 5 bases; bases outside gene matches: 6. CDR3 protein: CASSYTPGLAGNNEQFF. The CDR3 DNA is TGTGCCAGCAGTTACACCCCGGGACTAGCGGGGAACAATGAGCAGTTCTTC.

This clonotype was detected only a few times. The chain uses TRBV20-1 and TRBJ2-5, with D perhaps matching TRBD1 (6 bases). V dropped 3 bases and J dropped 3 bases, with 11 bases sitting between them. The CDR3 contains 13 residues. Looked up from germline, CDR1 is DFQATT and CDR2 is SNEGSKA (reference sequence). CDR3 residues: CSARDREKETQYF. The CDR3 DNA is TGCAGTGCTAGGGACAGAGAGAAAGAGACCCAGTACTTC.

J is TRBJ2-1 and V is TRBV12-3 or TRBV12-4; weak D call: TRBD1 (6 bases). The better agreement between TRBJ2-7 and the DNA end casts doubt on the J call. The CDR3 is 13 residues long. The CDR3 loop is CASSYYRAYEQYF. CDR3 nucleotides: TGTGCCAGCAGTTACTACAGGGCGTACGAGCAGTACTTC.

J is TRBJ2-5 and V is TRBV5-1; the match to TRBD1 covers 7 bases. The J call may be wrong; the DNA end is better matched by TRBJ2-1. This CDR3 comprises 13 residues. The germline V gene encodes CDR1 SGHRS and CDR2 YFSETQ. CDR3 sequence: CASRVTDRDEQFF. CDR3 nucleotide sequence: TGCGCCAGCAGGGTCACCGACAGGGATGAGCAGTTCTTC.